The 23 T cell receptor beta chains below come from one sample, sequenced in a study of technical replicates of blood from a handful of donors. Using immunoSEQ multiplex PCR, the repertoire was profiled, and TCRdb retains in-frame clones only, with some absent. The sample carries 66,000 or so clones, around 97% recorded once. Source material: T cells isolated from PBMCs. These receptors all come from a human donor in good health.

This sequence joins TRBV5-1 and TRBJ2-3; 11 bases match TRBD2. Germline assignment: CDR1 SGHRS and CDR2 YFSETQ. V trimming: 4 bases; J trimming: 4 bases; junction bases outside the gene matches: 17. CDR3 length equals 19 residues. The CDR3 loop reads CASSARLPGLAVKSDTQYF. The CDR3 DNA reads as TGCGCCAGCAGCGCTCGACTACCGGGACTAGCGGTGAAGTCAGATACGCAGTATTTT.

The chain employs TRBV9 and TRBJ2-3; a weak D match, TRBD2 (6 bases). CDR1 is SGDLS and CDR2 is YYNGEE in the germline V gene. V was shortened by 2 bases and J by 0 bases, with 13 bases between the two germline ends. The CDR3 has 16 residues. CDR3 bases: TGTGCCAGCAGCGTGAGGGCAGGGACTAGCACAGATACGCAGTATTTT. This translates into CASSVRAGTSTDTQYF.

The chain couples TRBV11-3 to TRBJ2-6, with 9 positions matching TRBD1. Unmatched junction bases numbered 7, after V lost 4 bases and J lost 0 bases. Germline assignment: CDR1 SGHNT and CDR2 YENEEA. This CDR3 is 18 amino acids long. For the CDR3, the DNA is TGTGCCAGCAGCTCGGGACAGGGTAAAATCTCTGGGGCCAACGTCCTGACTTTC. Translating gives CASSSGQGKISGANVLTF.

In its sample, this clone was seen once. The rearrangement joins TRBV7-9 to TRBJ2-1; maybe TRBD2 (6 bases). Trimming removed 3 bases at V and 5 bases at J, with 14 bases between. Germline lookup yields CDR1 SEHNR and CDR2 FQNEAQ (reference sequence). This CDR3 comprises 15 residues. For the CDR3, the DNA is TGTGCCAGCAGCTTGGGACTCTCGAATAACAATGAGCAGTTCTTC. Its translation: CASSLGLSNNNEQFF.

The V gene is TRBV5-1, the J gene TRBJ2-7; weak D call: TRBD1 (6 bases). The CDR3 extends over 14 amino acids. Germline CDR1 reads SGHRS; CDR2 reads YFSETQ. V lost 4 bases to trimming and J lost 3 bases, with 14 bases between them. The CDR3 protein is CASSPGTHYYEQYF. The CDR3 DNA sequence: TGCGCCAGCAGCCCCGGGACACACTACTACGAGCAGTACTTC.

The chain combines TRBV2 with TRBJ2-7; 8 bases fit TRBD1. The CDR3 covers 13 residues. The germline V gene has CDR1 SNHLY and CDR2 FYNNEI. V lost 4 bases to trimming and J lost 6 bases; unmatched junction nucleotides: 5. The CDR3, as DNA: TGTGCCAGCAGTGGGGGACAGGCACCCGAGCAGTACTTC. Its translation: CASSGGQAPEQYF.

The rearrangement uses TRBV25-1 and TRBJ1-2; D call uncertain. Trimming cost V 5 bases and J 3 bases, with 19 bases left between them. CDR3 size: 16 residues. The V gene's germline CDR1 is MGHDK and CDR2 SYGVNS. This chain's CDR3 is CASSIGPEREHYGYTF. In DNA, the CDR3 is TGTGCCAGCAGTATTGGGCCCGAGAGGGAACACTATGGCTACACCTTC.

The rearrangement joins TRBV6-5 to TRBJ1-2; a weak D match, TRBD1 (5 bases). Germline CDR1 reads MNHEY; CDR2 reads SVGAGI. The V end was cut by 0 bases, the J end by 2 bases, with 13 bases between. The CDR3 extends over 16 amino acids. The CDR3 coding sequence is TGTGCCAGCAGTTACTCGATTGGGGGGATGAACTATGGCTACACCTTC. It translates to CASSYSIGGMNYGYTF.

The J gene is TRBJ2-2, the V gene TRBV7-6; 9 nucleotides line up with TRBD1. Per the germline V gene, CDR1 is SGHVS and CDR2 is FNYEAQ. CDR3 length: 14 residues. J was trimmed by 6 bases and V by 1 base; bases with no gene match: 0. CDR3 bases: TGTGCCAGCAGCTTAGGACAGGGGGCCGGGGAGCTGTTTTTT. Amino acid sequence: CASSLGQGAGELFF.

V and J are TRBV19 and TRBJ1-1, with 8 bases matching TRBD1. Germline V CDR1 and CDR2: LNHDA, SQIVND (reference sequence). J gave up 5 bases and V 3 bases, and 11 bases lay outside the gene matches. The CDR3 is 16 amino acids. The CDR3 spells CASSIKAAGGKTEAFF. The CDR3, as DNA: TGTGCCAGTAGTATTAAAGCGGCAGGGGGCAAAACTGAAGCTTTCTTT.

The V and J genes are TRBV30 and TRBJ2-1; D is possibly TRBD1 (6 bases). Trimming left V 5 bases short and J 6 bases short, with 8 bases between. This CDR3 contains 11 residues. Germline V gene sequence: CDR1 GTSNPN, CDR2 SVGIG (reference sequence). The CDR3 is CAWEQGNEQFF. The CDR3 DNA reads TGTGCCTGGGAACAGGGCAATGAGCAGTTCTTC.

The rearrangement links TRBV30 to TRBJ2-2; 9 positions match TRBD1. The CDR3 is 16 residues long. V was clipped by 1 base and J by 3 bases; unmatched bases: 6. CDR1 and CDR2 from the germline V gene are GTSNPN and SVGIG (reference sequence). CDR3 amino acids: CAWSAGTGLYTGELFF. As DNA, the CDR3 is TGTGCCTGGAGTGCGGGGACAGGGCTTTACACCGGGGAGCTGTTTTTT.

The V and J genes are TRBV27 and TRBJ1-1, with TRBD1 matching over 9 bases. The CDR3 consists of 15 residues. Germline V CDR1 and CDR2: MNHEY, SMNVEV (reference sequence). The V segment lost 5 bases and the J segment 4 bases; nucleotides outside the gene matches: 8. The CDR3 DNA follows: TGTGCCAGCAGTCCTACGGGGACAGGGCGCACTGAAGCTTTCTTT. The encoded protein is CASSPTGTGRTEAFF.

The chain carries TRBV28 and TRBJ2-5, with D uncertain. Per germline, CDR1 MDHEN and CDR2 SYDVKM. CDR3 length: 13 amino acids. Trimming removed 1 base at V and 4 bases at J, with 7 bases between. The CDR3 sequence: CASSLYQAETQYF. The DNA for the CDR3 is TGTGCCAGCAGTTTATACCAGGCAGAGACCCAGTACTTC.

The chain uses TRBV5-1 and TRBJ1-5; unclear D gene. The length of the CDR3 is 15 residues. Germline values: CDR1 SGHRS, CDR2 YFSETQ. V was pared by 0 bases and J by 0 bases, with 7 bases between. For the CDR3, the DNA is TGCGCCAGCAGCTTGGTGGCAGGTAGCAATCAGCCCCAGCATTTT. Amino acid sequence: CASSLVAGSNQPQHF.

The chain has TRBV6-5 and TRBJ2-1; D possibly corresponds to TRBD2 (5 bases). Trimming removed 2 bases from V and 11 bases from J, with 16 bases in between. The length of the CDR3 is 14 residues. CDR1 is MNHEY, CDR2 SVGAGI, per germline. The CDR3 DNA follows: TGTGCCAGCAGTTACGAGGGAGTGGTAAATAAGCAGTTCTTC. Its protein is CASSYEGVVNKQFF.

The chain joins TRBV11-2 to TRBJ1-1; possible D gene TRBD1, 5 bases. Germline V gene lookup returns CDR1 SGHAT and CDR2 FQNNGV. The ends were cut back, 1 base at V and 4 bases at J, with 10 bases in the middle. The CDR3 has 14 amino acids. The CDR3 protein is CASSLGGGGTEAFF. Here the CDR3 DNA reads TGTGCCAGCAGCTTAGGCGGGGGAGGCACTGAAGCTTTCTTT.

Written as DNA, the CDR3 is TGCAGCGTTGCTGGCAGGGCGAACACTGAAGCTTTCTTT. It translates to CSVAGRANTEAFF. The gene calls are TRBV29-1 and TRBJ1-1; tentatively, D is TRBD1 (5 bases). The V gene lost 4 bases and the J gene lost 1 base, with 10 bases spanning the gap. Germline V gives CDR1 SQVTM, CDR2 ANQGSEA. The CDR3 is made up of 13 amino acids. The variable domain in full, completed from reference TRBV29-1 and TRBJ1-1, reads SAVISQKPSRDICQRGTSLTIQCQVDSQVTMMFWYRQQPGQSLTLIATANQGSEATYESGFVIDKFPISRPNLTFSTLTVSNMSPEDSSIYLCSVAGRANTEAFFGQGTRLTVV.

J is TRBJ1-2 and V is TRBV6-6, with 10 bases identical to TRBD1. Germline CDR1 is MNHNY and CDR2 is SVGAGI (reference sequence). There are 15 residues in the CDR3. The trim removed 0 bases at V and 4 bases at J, leaving 2 bases unmatched. CDR3 in DNA: TGTGCCAGCAGTTACTCGACAGGGGGCCTCTATGGCTACACCTTC. It specifies CASSYSTGGLYGYTF.

This chain links TRBV6-5 with TRBJ1-1; D gene uncertain. Germline V gives CDR1 MNHEY, CDR2 SVGAGI. V dropped 5 bases and J dropped 4 bases, with 14 bases sitting between them. This CDR3 is built from 14 residues. The CDR3 bases are TGTGCCAGCAGTCCCAGAGGGTCATCCACTGAAGCTTTCTTT. This gives the protein CASSPRGSSTEAFF.

This clone was observed a single time. The V call is TRBV27, the J call TRBJ2-2, with a possible D match to TRBD2 (5 bases). The CDR3 consists of 17 residues. The germline CDR1 and CDR2 sequences are MNHEY and SMNVEV (reference sequence). Trimming took off 2 bases at V and 6 bases at J, with 19 bases between the two ends. The CDR3 sequence: CASSLLLRAASAGELFF. The CDR3 nucleotides are TGTGCCAGCAGTTTACTTTTGAGGGCCGCATCAGCCGGGGAGCTGTTTTTT.

The V and J genes are TRBV2 and TRBJ1-2; TRBD1 is a possible D gene (6 bases). In germline, CDR1 is SNHLY, CDR2 FYNNEI. V was shortened by 7 bases and J by 9 bases, with 18 bases between the two germline ends. This CDR3 is 13 amino acids long. The CDR3 sequence is CASTQAGVWSYTF. Here the CDR3 DNA reads TGTGCCAGCACCCAAGCAGGGGTTTGGAGCTACACCTTC.

This chain connects TRBV7-6 to TRBJ2-5; 8 positions agree with TRBD1. Germline V gives CDR1 SGHVS, CDR2 FNYEAQ. Trimming took 5 bases from V and 3 from J; bases not matched to a gene: 5. This CDR3 is built from 14 residues. This CDR3 is CASSKDRVEETQYF. The CDR3 bases are TGTGCCAGCAGCAAGGACAGGGTAGAAGAGACCCAGTACTTC.